These T cell receptor beta chains were read from a single sample in a study of radiotherapy plus CTLA-4 blockade in lung cancer. Assay: immunoSEQ multiplex PCR; the TCRdb copy retains only in-frame clones and omits some. The data contain about 38,000 clones, around three quarters of them singletons. Material: peripheral blood, obtained from a patient treated with radiotherapy plus ipilimumab. These receptors all stem from a human donor with non-small cell lung cancer who had stable disease on radiotherapy plus ipilimumab. Both conserved end residues are part of each CDR3. Each record gives: V gene, CDR3 protein.

>TRBV18
CASSPAEGNYEQYF
>TRBV6-5
CASRRIAVQRTEAFF
>TRBV11-3
CASSLSGGGTDTQYF
>TRBV6-5
CASSYLTVGPNSPLHF
>TRBV5-4
CASSLAGEQETQYF
>TRBV5-4
CASSLDGTDPRKTF
>TRBV13
CASSATLNEQFF
>TRBV18
CASSPPGGSIYGYTF
>TRBV6-6
CASSYSRSGAGEEAFF
>TRBV28
CASSRQGSGGYTF
>TRBV14
CASSQDLLASGANVLTF
>TRBV19
CASNGGPYEQYF
>TRBV19
CASRFGQGGYTF
>TRBV6-5
CASSYGQSGTYEQYF
>TRBV5-4
CASSRDRANSPLHF
>TRBV28
CASTSPEASNQPQHF
>TRBV6-6
CASSSQGGNSPLHF
>TRBV5-6
CASSPIGSIEQYF
>TRBV5-1
CASSLSGQQETQYF
>TRBV9
CASSVEMGRLGVKQFF
>TRBV19
CASNKAVGGAEAFF
>TRBV12-5
CASGALNTGELFF
>TRBV4-3
CASSLGPHYGYTF
>TRBV5-1
CASSMWDTWLSGANVLTF
>TRBV14
CASSRGLDYGYTF
>TRBV11-2
CASRGSGGINNEQFF
>TRBV19
CATNLGTGGHNEQFF
>TRBV6-5
CASSNDRTEAFF
>TRBV7-8
CASSLAGDRGDEQYF
>TRBV10-1
CASSGGTLNTDTQYF
>TRBV5-6
CASSPPGQGNYGYTF
>TRBV30
CAREKDMNTEAFF
>TRBV12-5
CASGSTLTGANVLTF
>TRBV6-1
CASSEGTSGGNTQYF
>TRBV6-1
CASSEQGGIYGYTF
>TRBV18
CASSPEGRDANYGYTF
>TRBV2
CASRVYYNSPLHF
>TRBV9
CASSVGSGGIVDTQYF
>TRBV6-5
CASSYDSLNQPQHF
>TRBV5-1
CASSLEGHSNQPQHF
>TRBV5-1
CASSSGSGGLGEKLFF
>TRBV7-2
CASTSTGLVFTDTQYF
>TRBV6-5
CASSASISGANVLTF
>TRBV5-6
CASSWGRGGSPLHF
>TRBV15
CATSRKGGQGYTGELFF
>TRBV14
CASSQGTGYGYTF
>TRBV5-4
CASSLSRTNSPLHF
>TRBV9
CASSVEIGTGTVTDTQYF
>TRBV10-3
CAIHETSGNTGELFF
>TRBV7-6
CASSPGDPQNTEAFF
>TRBV18
CASSPTGWDGYTF
>TRBV5-1
CASSLQQTGHGYTF